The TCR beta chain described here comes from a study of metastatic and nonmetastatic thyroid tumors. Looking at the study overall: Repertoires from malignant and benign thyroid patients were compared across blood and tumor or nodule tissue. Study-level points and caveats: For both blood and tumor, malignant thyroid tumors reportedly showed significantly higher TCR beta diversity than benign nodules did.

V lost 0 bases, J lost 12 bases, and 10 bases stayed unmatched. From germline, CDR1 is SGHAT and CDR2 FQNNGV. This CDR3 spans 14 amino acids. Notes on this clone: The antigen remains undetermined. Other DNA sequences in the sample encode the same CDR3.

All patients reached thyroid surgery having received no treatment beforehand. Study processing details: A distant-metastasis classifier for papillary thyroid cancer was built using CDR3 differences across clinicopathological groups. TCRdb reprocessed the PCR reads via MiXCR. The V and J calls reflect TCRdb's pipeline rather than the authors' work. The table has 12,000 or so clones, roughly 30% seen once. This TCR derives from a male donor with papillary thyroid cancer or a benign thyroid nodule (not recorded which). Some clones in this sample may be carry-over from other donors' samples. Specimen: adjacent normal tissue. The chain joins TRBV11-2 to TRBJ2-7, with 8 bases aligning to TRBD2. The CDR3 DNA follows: TGTGCCAGCAGCTTAGATTATGGGTCGAGCGGGAGGTACTTC. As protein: CASSLDYGSSGRYF.